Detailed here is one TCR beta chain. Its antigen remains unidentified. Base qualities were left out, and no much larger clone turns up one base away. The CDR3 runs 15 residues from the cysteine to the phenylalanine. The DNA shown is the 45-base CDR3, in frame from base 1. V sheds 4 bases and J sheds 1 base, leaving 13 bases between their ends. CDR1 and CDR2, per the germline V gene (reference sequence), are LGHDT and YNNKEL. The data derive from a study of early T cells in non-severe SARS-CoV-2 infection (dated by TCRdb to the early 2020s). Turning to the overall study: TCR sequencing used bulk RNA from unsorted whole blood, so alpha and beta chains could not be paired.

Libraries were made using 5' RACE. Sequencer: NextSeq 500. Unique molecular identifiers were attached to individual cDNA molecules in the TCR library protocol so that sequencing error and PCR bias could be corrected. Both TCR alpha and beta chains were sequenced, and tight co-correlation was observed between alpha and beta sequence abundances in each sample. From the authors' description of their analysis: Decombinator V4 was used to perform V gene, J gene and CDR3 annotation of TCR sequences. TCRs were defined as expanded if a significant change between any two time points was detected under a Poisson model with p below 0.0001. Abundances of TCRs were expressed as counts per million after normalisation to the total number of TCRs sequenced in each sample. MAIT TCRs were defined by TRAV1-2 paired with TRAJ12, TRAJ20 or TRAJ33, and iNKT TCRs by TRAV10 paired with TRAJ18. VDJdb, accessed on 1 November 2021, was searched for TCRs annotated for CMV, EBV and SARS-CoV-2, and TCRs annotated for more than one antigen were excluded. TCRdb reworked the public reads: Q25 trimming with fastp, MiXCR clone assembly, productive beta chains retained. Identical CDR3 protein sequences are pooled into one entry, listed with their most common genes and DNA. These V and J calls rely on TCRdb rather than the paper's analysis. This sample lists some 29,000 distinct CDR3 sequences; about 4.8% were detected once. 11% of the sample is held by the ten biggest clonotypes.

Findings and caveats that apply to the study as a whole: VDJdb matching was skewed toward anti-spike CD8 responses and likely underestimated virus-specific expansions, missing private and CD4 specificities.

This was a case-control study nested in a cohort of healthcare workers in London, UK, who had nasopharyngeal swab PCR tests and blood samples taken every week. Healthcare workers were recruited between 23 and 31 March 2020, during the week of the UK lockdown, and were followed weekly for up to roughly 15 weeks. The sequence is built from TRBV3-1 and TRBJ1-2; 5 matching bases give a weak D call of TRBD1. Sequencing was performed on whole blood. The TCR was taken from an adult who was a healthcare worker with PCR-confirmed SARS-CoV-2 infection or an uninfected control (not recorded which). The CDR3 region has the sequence CASSRRDGVNYGYTF. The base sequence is TGTGCCAGCAGCCGCCGGGACGGAGTTAACTATGGCTACACCTTC.